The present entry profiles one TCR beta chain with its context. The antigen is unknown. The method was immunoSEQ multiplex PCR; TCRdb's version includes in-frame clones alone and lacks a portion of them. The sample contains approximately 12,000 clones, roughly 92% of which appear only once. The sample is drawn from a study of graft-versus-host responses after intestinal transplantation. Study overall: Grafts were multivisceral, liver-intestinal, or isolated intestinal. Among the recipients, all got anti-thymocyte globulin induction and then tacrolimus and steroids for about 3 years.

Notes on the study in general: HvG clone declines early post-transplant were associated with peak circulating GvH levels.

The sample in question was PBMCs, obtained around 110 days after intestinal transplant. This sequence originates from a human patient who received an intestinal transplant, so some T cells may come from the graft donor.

The CDR3 DNA reads as TGTGCCAGCAGCCGATCCGGGACTAGCGGGAAATGGCCCCAGTACTTC. Its protein is CASSRSGTSGKWPQYF. The chain is built from TRBV7-7 and TRBJ2-5; TRBD2 aligns across 13 bases. This CDR3 spans 16 amino acids. J gave up 9 bases and V 5 bases, and 12 bases lay outside the gene matches. Germline values: CDR1 SSHAT, CDR2 FNYEAQ (reference sequence).